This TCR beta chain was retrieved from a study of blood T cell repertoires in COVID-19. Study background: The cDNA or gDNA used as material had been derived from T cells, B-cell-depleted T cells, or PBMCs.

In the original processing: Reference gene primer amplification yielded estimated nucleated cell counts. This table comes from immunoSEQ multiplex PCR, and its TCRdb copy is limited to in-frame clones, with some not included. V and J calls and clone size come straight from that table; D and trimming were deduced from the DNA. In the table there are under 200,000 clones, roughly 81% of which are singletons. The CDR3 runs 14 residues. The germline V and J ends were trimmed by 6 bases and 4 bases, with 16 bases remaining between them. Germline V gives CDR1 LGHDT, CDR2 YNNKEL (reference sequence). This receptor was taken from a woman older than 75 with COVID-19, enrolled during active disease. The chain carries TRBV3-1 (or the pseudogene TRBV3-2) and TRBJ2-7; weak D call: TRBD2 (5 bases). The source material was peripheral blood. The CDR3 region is CASRARGSSYEQYF. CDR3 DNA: TGTGCCAGCAGGGCTAGAGGGAGTTCTTACGAGCAGTACTTC.